This is a list of T cell receptor beta chains from one sample in a study of blood T cell repertoires in COVID-19. Clones were read by immunoSEQ multiplex PCR, and TCRdb kept only the in-frame ones, dropping some. Among 150,000 to 200,000 clones listed, 83% were seen once. The source material was peripheral blood. The receptors stem from a woman of 80 years or more with acute or convalescent COVID-19. Each CDR3 is given with its conserved first and last residue. Fields, in order: D gene, clone size, J gene, V gene, CDR3 length, CDR3 DNA, CDR3 protein. D genes are given only for firm matches. Expanded clones get a size class; other rows say once, few or many, or leave the size out.

NA | NA | TRBJ1-1 | TRBV10-3 | 14 | TGTGCCATCAGTGAGAACCCAGGGAACACTGAAGCTTTCTTT | CAISENPGNTEAFF
NA | NA | TRBJ1-5 | TRBV19 | 14 | TGTGCCAGTAGTATATGGACAGTCAATCAGCCCCAGCATTTT | CASSIWTVNQPQHF
NA | NA | TRBJ2-2 | TRBV6-2/TRBV6-3 | 16 | TGTGCCAGCAGTTTTATGGACAGCAGTAACACCGGGGAGCTGTTTTTT | CASSFMDSSNTGELFF
TRBD2 | NA | TRBJ2-1 | TRBV4-3 | 14 | TGCGCCAGCAGCCGGACTAGTGCCTACAATGAGCAGTTCTTC | CASSRTSAYNEQFF
NA | NA | TRBJ2-7 | TRBV7-2 | 14 | TGTGCCAGCAGCCCTAATACAGGCTCCTACGAGCAGTACTTC | CASSPNTGSYEQYF
TRBD1 | NA | TRBJ2-3 | TRBV19 | 16 | TGTGCCAGTAGTGCGGCAGGGGGCCAAACAGGGGATACGCAGTATTTT | CASSAAGGQTGDTQYF
NA | NA | TRBJ2-3 | TRBV7-9 | 14 | TGTGCCAGCAGCTTAGTTGGGGGCGCAGATACGCAGTATTTT | CASSLVGGADTQYF
TRBD1 | once | TRBJ1-5 | TRBV19 | 14 | TGTGCCAGTAGTATAGTGACAGGGAGTCAGCCCCAGCATTTT | CASSIVTGSQPQHF
NA | NA | TRBJ2-2 | TRBV6-5 | 16 | TGTGCCAGCAGTTACTCGTCTACCTCGATCACCGGGGAGCTGTTTTTT | CASSYSSTSITGELFF
TRBD1 | NA | TRBJ1-6 | TRBV28 | 15 | TGTGCCAGCAGTGCCCCGGGACAGATAAATTCACCCCTCCACTTT | CASSAPGQINSPLHF
TRBD1 | NA | TRBJ1-2 | TRBV29-1 | 13 | TGCAGCGTGGACCCCACAGGGGTGGATGGCTACACCTTC | CSVDPTGVDGYTF
NA | NA | TRBJ2-7 | TRBV21-1 | 16 | TGTGCCAGCAGCAAAAAGGAGGAGACACAGCCCTACGAGCAGTACTTC | CASSKKEETQPYEQYF
NA | NA | TRBJ1-3 | TRBV7-2 | 16 | TGTGCCAGCAGCTACACGCCCGCGACAGTGGGAAACACCATATATTTT | CASSYTPATVGNTIYF
NA | NA | TRBJ2-5 | TRBV18 | 15 | TGTGCCAGCTCACCACCATCCAGGGGTGCGGAGACCCAGTACTTC | CASSPPSRGAETQYF
NA | NA | TRBJ2-3 | TRBV30 | 15 | TGTGCCTGGAGTGTTAGCGGAGGTATCGGGGATACGCAGTATTTT | CAWSVSGGIGDTQYF
NA | many | TRBJ1-4 | TRBV6-5 | 14 | TGTGCCAGCAGTCTGTCAGGCCTTAATGAAAAACTGTTTTTT | CASSLSGLNEKLFF
TRBD1 | NA | TRBJ1-1 | TRBV25-1 | 16 | TGTGCCAGCAGTGCCCAGGGGGCGCGAGGAAGCACTGAAGCTTTCTTT | CASSAQGARGSTEAFF
TRBD1 | NA | TRBJ2-3 | TRBV29-1 | 14 | TGCAGCGCCGCGGGGACAGGGAGTCCGGATACGCAGTATTTT | CSAAGTGSPDTQYF
NA | once | TRBJ2-1 | TRBV7-2 | 14 | TGTGCCAGCAGTCCCGTAACTAGCTACAATGAGCAGTTCTTC | CASSPVTSYNEQFF
TRBD1 | NA | TRBJ1-4 | TRBV15 | 15 | TGTGCCACCAGCAGAGAGCCCGGACAGGATGAAAAACTGTTTTTT | CATSREPGQDEKLFF
NA | once | TRBJ2-5 | TRBV25-1 | 16 | TGTGCCAGCAGTGACCCCGCAGGGGTCAATCAAGAGACCCAGTACTTC | CASSDPAGVNQETQYF
NA | NA | TRBJ2-1 | TRBV11-3 | 13 | TGTGCCAGCAGCTTAGATTTCGGGATGTCCCAGTTCTTC | CASSLDFGMSQFF
TRBD2 | NA | TRBJ2-5 | TRBV5-1 | 15 | TGCGCCAGCAGCTTGGGACTAGCGGTACAAGAGACCCAGTACTTC | CASSLGLAVQETQYF
NA | few | TRBJ1-1 | TRBV30 | 13 | TGTGCCTGTGCGAACAGGGAATTCTCTAAAGCTTTCTTT | CACANREFSKAFF